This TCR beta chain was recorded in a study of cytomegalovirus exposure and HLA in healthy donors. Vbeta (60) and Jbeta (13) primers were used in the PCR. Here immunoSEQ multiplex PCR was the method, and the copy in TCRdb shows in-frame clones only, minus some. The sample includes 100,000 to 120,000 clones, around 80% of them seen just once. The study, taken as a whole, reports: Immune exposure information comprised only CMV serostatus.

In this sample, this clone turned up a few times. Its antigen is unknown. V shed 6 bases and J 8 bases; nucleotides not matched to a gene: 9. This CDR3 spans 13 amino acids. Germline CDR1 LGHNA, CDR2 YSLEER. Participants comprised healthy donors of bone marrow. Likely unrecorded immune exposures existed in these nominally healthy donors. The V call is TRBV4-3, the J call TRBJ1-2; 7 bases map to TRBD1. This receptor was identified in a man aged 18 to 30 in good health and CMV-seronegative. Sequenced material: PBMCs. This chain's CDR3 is CASSPQGSGGYTF. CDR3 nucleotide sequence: TGCGCCAGCAGTCCACAGGGGTCGGGCGGCTACACCTTC.